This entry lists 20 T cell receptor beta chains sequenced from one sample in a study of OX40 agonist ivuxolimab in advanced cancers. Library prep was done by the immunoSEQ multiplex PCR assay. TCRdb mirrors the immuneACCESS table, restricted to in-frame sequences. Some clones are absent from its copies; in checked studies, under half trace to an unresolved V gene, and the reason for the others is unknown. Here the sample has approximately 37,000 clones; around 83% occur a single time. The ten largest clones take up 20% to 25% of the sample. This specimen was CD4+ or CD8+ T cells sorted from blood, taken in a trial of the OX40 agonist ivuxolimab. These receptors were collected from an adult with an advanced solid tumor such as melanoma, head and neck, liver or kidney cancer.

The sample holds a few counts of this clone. The CDR3 DNA reads TGTGCCAGCAGTTTCGGAGGATACCTCCAGCCCCAGCATTTT. Its translation: CASSFGGYLQPQHF. J is TRBJ1-5 and V is TRBV27, with unresolved D. Germline V gene data show CDR1 as MNHEY and CDR2 as SMNVEV (reference sequence). The V and J ends lost 3 bases and 7 bases respectively, with 13 bases between them. The CDR3 has 14 amino acids.

Here the CDR3 reads CASSLELGNTEAFF. The CDR3 DNA sequence: TGTGCCAGCAGCTTGGAATTGGGGAACACTGAAGCTTTCTTT. The rearrangement uses TRBV5-6 and TRBJ1-1; D is unresolved. The V end was cut by 0 bases, the J end by 1 base, with 7 bases between. CDR1 and CDR2 from the germline V gene are SGHDT and YYEEEE. The CDR3 is 14 amino acids.

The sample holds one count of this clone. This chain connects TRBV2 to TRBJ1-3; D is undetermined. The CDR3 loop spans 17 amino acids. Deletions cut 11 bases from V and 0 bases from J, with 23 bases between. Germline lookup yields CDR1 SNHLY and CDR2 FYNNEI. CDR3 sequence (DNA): TGTGCCTCTAGCGCCGTTCTTATAAGGGCCTCTGGAAACACCATATATTTT. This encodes CASSAVLIRASGNTIYF.

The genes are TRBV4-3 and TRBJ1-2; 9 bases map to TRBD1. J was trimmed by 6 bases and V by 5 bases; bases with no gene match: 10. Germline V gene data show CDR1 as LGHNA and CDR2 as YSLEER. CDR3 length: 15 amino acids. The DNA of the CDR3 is TGCGCCAGCAGCATTACAGGGGGCGCGATGAATGGCTACACCTTC. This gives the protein CASSITGGAMNGYTF.

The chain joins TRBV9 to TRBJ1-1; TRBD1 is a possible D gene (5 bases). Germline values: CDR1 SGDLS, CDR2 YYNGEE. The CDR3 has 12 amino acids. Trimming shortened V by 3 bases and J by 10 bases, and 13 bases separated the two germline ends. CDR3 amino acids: CASSAVGQGAFF. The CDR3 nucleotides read TGTGCCAGCAGCGCCGTAGGCCAGGGAGCTTTCTTT. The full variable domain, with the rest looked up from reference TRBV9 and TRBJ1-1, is DSGVTQTPKHLITATGQRVTLRCSPRSGDLSVYWYQQSLDQGLQFLIQYYNGEERAKGNILERFSAQQFPDLHSELNLSSLELGDSALYFCASSAVGQGAFFGQGTRLTVV.

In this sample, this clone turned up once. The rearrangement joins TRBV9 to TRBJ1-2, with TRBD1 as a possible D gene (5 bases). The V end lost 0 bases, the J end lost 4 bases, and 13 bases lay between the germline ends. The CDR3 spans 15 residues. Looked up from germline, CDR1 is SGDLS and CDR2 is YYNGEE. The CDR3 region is CASSVDRGGIYGYTF. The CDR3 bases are TGTGCCAGCAGCGTAGATAGGGGAGGGATCTATGGCTACACCTTC. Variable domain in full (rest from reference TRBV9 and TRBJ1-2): DSGVTQTPKHLITATGQRVTLRCSPRSGDLSVYWYQQSLDQGLQFLIQYYNGEERAKGNILERFSAQQFPDLHSELNLSSLELGDSALYFCASSVDRGGIYGYTFGSGTRLTVV.

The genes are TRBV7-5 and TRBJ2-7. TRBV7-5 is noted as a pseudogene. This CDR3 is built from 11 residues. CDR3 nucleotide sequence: TGTGCCCCCCAGACCCCCTACGAGCAGTACTTC. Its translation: CAPQTPYEQYF.

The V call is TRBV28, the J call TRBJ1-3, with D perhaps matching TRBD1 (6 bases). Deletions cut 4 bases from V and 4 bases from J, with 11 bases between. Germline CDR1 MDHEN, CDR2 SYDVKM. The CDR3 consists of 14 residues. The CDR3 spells CASSYQGLGNTIYF. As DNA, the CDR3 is TGTGCCAGCAGTTATCAGGGGTTGGGAAACACCATATATTTT.

This CDR3 reads CASSLGDNSNQPQHF. Written as DNA, the CDR3 is TGCGCCAGCAGCCTCGGAGACAACAGCAATCAGCCCCAGCATTTT. V is TRBV5-1 and J is TRBJ1-5; the D is unclear. V was cut by 4 bases and J by 1 base, with 12 bases left in between. The length of the CDR3 is 15 residues. In germline, CDR1 is SGHRS, CDR2 YFSETQ.

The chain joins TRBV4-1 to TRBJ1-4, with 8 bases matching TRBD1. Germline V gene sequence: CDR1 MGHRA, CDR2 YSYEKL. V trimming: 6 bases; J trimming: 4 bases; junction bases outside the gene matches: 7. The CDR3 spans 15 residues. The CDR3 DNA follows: TGCGCCAGCAGTCAGACAGGGGCCATTAATGAAAAACTGTTTTTT. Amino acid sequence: CASSQTGAINEKLFF.

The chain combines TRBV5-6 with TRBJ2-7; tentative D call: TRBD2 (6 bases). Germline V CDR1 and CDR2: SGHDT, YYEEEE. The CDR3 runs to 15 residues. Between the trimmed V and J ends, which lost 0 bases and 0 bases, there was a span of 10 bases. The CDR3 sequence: CASSLAVAASYEQYF. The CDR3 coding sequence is TGTGCCAGCAGCTTGGCGGTAGCGGCCTCCTACGAGCAGTACTTC. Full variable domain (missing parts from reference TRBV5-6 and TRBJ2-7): DAGVTQSPTHLIKTRGQQVTLRCSPKSGHDTVSWYQQALGQGPQFIFQYYEEEERQRGNFPDRFSGHQFPNYSSELNVNALLLGDSALYLCASSLAVAASYEQYFGPGTRLTVT.

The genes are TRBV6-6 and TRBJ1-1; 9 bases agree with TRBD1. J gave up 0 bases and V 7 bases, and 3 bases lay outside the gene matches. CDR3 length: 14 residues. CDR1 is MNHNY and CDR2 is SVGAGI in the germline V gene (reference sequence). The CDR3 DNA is TGTGCCAGCACGGACAGGGGAATGAACACTGAAGCTTTCTTT. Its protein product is CASTDRGMNTEAFF.

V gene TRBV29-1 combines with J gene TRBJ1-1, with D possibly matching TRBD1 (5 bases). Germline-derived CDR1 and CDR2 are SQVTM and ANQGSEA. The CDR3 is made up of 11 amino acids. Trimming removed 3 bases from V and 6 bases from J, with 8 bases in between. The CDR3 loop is CSVEWDPEAFF. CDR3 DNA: TGCAGCGTTGAGTGGGACCCTGAAGCTTTCTTT. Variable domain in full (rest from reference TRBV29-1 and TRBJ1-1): SAVISQKPSRDICQRGTSLTIQCQVDSQVTMMFWYRQQPGQSLTLIATANQGSEATYESGFVIDKFPISRPNLTFSTLTVSNMSPEDSSIYLCSVEWDPEAFFGQGTRLTVV.

The DNA for the CDR3 is TGCAGCGTTGAACTTCCAGGGTTAGATGGAGAGCAGTACTTC. Its protein is CSVELPGLDGEQYF. This sequence joins TRBV29-1 and TRBJ2-7, with D possibly matching TRBD1 (5 bases). CDR1 and CDR2 from the germline V gene are SQVTM and ANQGSEA. The CDR3 length is 14 residues. V was trimmed by 2 bases and J by 7 bases, leaving 18 bases between them.

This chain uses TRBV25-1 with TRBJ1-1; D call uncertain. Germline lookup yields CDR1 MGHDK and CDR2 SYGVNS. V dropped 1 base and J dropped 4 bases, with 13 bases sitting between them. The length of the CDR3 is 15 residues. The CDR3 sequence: CASSELTRGGTEAFF. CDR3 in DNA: TGTGCCAGCAGTGAATTGACCCGTGGTGGCACTGAAGCTTTCTTT.

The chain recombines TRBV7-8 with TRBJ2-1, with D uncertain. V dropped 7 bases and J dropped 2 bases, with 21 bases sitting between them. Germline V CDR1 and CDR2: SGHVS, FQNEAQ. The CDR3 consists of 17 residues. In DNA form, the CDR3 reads TGTGCCAGCACCACACTAAGTTTCGTCCGTCCCTACAATGAGCAGTTCTTC. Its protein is CASTTLSFVRPYNEQFF. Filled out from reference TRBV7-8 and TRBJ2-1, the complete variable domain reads GAGVSQSPRYKVAKRGQDVALRCDPISGHVSLFWYQQALGQGPEFLTYFQNEAQLDKSGLPSDRFFAERPEGSVSTLKIQRTQQEDSAVYLCASTTLSFVRPYNEQFFGPGTRLTVL.

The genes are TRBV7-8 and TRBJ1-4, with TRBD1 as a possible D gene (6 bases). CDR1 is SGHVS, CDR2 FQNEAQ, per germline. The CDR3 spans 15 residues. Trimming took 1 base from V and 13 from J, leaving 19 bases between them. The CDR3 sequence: CASSLERQVPIGLFF. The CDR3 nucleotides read TGTGCCAGCAGCTTAGAAAGACAGGTCCCCATTGGACTGTTTTTT.

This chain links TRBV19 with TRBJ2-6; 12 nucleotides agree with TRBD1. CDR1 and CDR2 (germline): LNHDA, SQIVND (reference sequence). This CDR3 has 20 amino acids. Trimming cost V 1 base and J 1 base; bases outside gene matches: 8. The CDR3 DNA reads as TGTGCCAGTAGTATAGGCGGGATGGGACAGGGGGCGTCTGGGGCCAACGTCCTGACTTTC. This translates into CASSIGGMGQGASGANVLTF. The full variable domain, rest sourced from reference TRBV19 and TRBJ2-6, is DGGITQSPKYLFRKEGQNVTLSCEQNLNHDAMYWYRQDPGQGLRLIYYSQIVNDFQKGDIAEGYSVSREKKESFPLTVTSAQKNPTAFYLCASSIGGMGQGASGANVLTFGAGSRLTVL.

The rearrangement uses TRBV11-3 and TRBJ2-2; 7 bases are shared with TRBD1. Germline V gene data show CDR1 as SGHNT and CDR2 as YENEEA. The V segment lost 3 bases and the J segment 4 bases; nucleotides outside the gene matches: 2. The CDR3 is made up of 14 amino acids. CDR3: CASSFAGGTGELFF. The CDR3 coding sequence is TGTGCCAGCAGCTTTGCAGGGGGCACCGGGGAGCTGTTTTTT.

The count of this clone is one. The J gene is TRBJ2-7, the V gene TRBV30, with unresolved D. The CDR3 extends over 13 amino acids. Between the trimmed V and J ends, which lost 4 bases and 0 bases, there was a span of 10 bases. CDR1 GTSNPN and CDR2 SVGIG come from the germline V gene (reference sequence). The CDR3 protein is CAWKSDLSYEQYF. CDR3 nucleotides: TGTGCCTGGAAGTCGGACCTCTCCTACGAGCAGTACTTC. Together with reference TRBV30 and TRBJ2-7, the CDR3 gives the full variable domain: SQTIHQWPATLVQPVGSPLSLECTVEGTSNPNLYWYRQAAGRGLQLLFYSVGIGQISSEVPQNLSASRPQDRQFILSSKKLLLSDSGFYLCAWKSDLSYEQYFGPGTRLTVT.